This TCR beta chain was captured by sequencing in a study of PD-1 blockade in classical Hodgkin lymphoma. The CDR3 totals 13 residues. CDR1 and CDR2 (germline): SQVTM, ANQGSEA. The V gene end was trimmed by 6 bases and the J gene end by 0 bases; junction bases not matched to a gene: 2. Brentuximab vedotin exposure varied among the patients, all of whom had relapsed after autologous stem cell transplantation. Clones were read by immunoSEQ multiplex PCR, and TCRdb kept only the in-frame ones, dropping some. The data show more than 35,000 clones, around 78% seen once. The material sequenced was peripheral blood mononuclear cells (PBMCs), taken at baseline. The clonotype was recovered from a human donor with classical Hodgkin lymphoma. This chain links TRBV29-1 with TRBJ1-1; 9 bases fit TRBD1. The CDR3 loop reads CSVHRGLNTEAFF. CDR3 DNA: TGCAGCGTCCACAGGGGGCTGAACACTGAAGCTTTCTTT.